This T cell receptor (beta chain) was recovered during a study of beta chain features in type 1 diabetes (dated 2018 in TCRdb). Concerning the study at large: Mean age, gender distribution, total cell number and subset yield were not different between patients and healthy donors. Across all samples, 107,917,701 sorted cells were examined, and cell number per subset correlated strongly with RNA yield. The study compared TCRB repertoires of sorted circulating CD4+ T cell subsets between recently diagnosed type 1 diabetes patients and matched healthy donors. Naive and central memory subsets were obtained from all 30 or so donors, but regulatory and stem cell-like memory subsets were isolated from only 8 patients and roughly 8 healthy donors. Results and caveats for the whole study, not just this receptor: Shorter templates might have been favored by PCR, but patient and control samples were amplified and corrected together, so both groups would have been affected equally by any skew. HLA sub-analyses involved small numbers of individuals, so any influence of HLA type on TCRB rearrangement remained unresolved. Naive, central memory and regulatory TCRB repertoires appeared more similar among patients than among healthy donors. Fewer insertions and more nucleotide deletions at VDJ recombination sites were observed in patients with type 1 diabetes, implying thymic rearrangement abnormalities. Sequencing cDNA rather than genomic DNA could over-represent highly expressing activated cells, although activation and CD3 levels did not differ between groups. Type 1 diabetes patients showed a moderate but significant shortening of TCRB CDR3 length in all four CD4+ subsets.

Each donor gave one peripheral blood draw, approximately 110 mL on average, collected into heparinised tubes. A BD FACSAria II and a panel including CD45RO, CCR7, CD25, CD127, CD95 and CD27 were used to sort naive, central memory, regulatory and stem cell-like memory CD4+ T cells. A purity above 95% was achieved for all sorted populations. PBMCs were isolated right away by Lymphoprep density gradient centrifugation and were stained directly, without culture. Samples were stained and sorted in pairs, with one healthy donor and one patient per experiment, so that batch effects were minimized. All of the isolated RNA was reverse transcribed with the High Capacity cDNA Reverse Transcription Kit, so expressed TCRB transcripts were sequenced. Naive, central memory and regulatory T cell samples underwent deep immunoSEQ sequencing, averaging around 3.6 million total reads per sample. Sorted cells were lysed in RLT buffer and RNA was extracted with DNase-treated RNeasy Micro or Mini kits, depending on cell number. Each cell subset was processed separately to prevent cross-contamination, with patient and healthy donor samples processed together. TCRB sequences were amplified from cDNA with the immunoSEQ multiplex PCR, producing 87-bp fragments spanning the CDR3 region. Sequencing of the amplicons was performed on the Illumina HiSeq platform. The authors' pipeline ran thus. PCR bias was computationally corrected using synthetic template baselines, reads within Hamming distance 2 were collapsed, and singletons that could not be merged were discarded. Reads were aligned against IMGT to assign V, D and J genes, CDR3 length and insertions or deletions at six rearrangement sites. Within each subset, clonotype counts were normalized to the number of sorted cells before true diversity and Gini coefficients were calculated with the tcR R package. Repertoire sharing was quantified using the overlap coefficient calculated on TCRB nucleotide sequences. Out-of-frame TCRB sequences from naive cells were analyzed to stand in for the pre-selection repertoire. The source is immuneACCESS, and TCRdb retained only in-frame sequences with V and J called. Part of the clones is not carried over; for the studies checked, unresolved V genes explain less than half of this, and the remainder is unexplained. That table furnishes V, J and clone size, whereas the DNA furnished D and trimming. In this sample the table shows around 650,000 clones, 9.5% to 15% of which occur a single time. Approximately 0.11% of the sample is in the top ten clones.

On this clone: The antigen this receptor binds is unknown. No clone much larger than this one lies a single base away; base qualities are absent.

The CDR3 sequence holds 16 residues, the cysteine and phenylalanine included. The DNA shown is the 48-base CDR3, in frame from base 1. V was cut back by 3 bases and J by 9 bases, leaving a gap of 18 bases between them. Taken from the germline V gene (reference sequence), the CDR1 and CDR2 loops are MNHEY and SMNVEV. This sequence was found in a young man with type 1 diabetes. Recombination connected TRBV27 to TRBJ1-6, with the D gene too uncertain to name. Sequenced sample: naive CD4+ T cells from blood. In light of the paper, this sample's cell subset or site label describes: true naive CD4+ T cells. In nucleotides, the sequence is TGTGCCAGCAGTTTTACCCCGGTCCCCTCTGGTTCACCCCTCCACTTT. Its protein product is CASSFTPVPSGSPLHF.